This TCR beta chain is from a study of PD-1 blockade in classical Hodgkin lymphoma (dated by TCRdb to 2020 to 2021). Background on the whole study: Nivolumab dosing was 3 mg/kg intravenously every 2 weeks, continuing until either disease progression or unacceptable toxicity. A peripheral blood immune signature of response to PD-1 blockade in classical Hodgkin lymphoma was defined using TCR beta sequencing and CyTOF. Overall study results and their limits: Baseline TCR diversity was reported as lower in newly diagnosed patients than in healthy donors, and lower still in relapsed/refractory patients. The study was restricted to a single clinical trial cohort, and the causes of repertoire differences, possibly disease activity or prior therapy, were left undefined. Baseline diversity similar to that of newly diagnosed patients was observed in trial patients achieving complete response, whereas significantly lower diversity was observed in partial responders and progressors. CD4+ but not CD8+ TCR diversity rose significantly by C4D1 (p=0.0027 vs p=0.16), most apparent in complete responders (p=0.02). Lower diversity was observed in patients in whom nivolumab was started less than 1 year after ASCT, and these patients were excluded from later analyses so that confounding by immune reconstitution would be avoided.

The junction shows trimming of 8 bases on V and 2 bases on J, and the gene matches do not reach 5 bases of it. CDR1 MDHEN and CDR2 SYDVKM were looked up in the germline V gene. The CDR3 starts with the cysteine, ends with the phenylalanine, and has 15 residues. Only the CDR3 part of the read is kept: 45 bases, read in frame from the first base. Explained via the paper, the time point label denotes: cycle 1 day 1 (C1D1), immediately before nivolumab initiation. Every trial patient had relapsed following autologous stem cell transplantation, and prior brentuximab vedotin exposure was what differed among cohorts A, B and C. Magnetic negative selection with a Miltenyi CD4+ T cell isolation kit was used to purify CD4+ T cells from thawed PBMCs. A total of roughly 57 patients with relapsed/refractory classical Hodgkin lymphoma made up the trial cohort, and each patient's best overall response was complete response, partial response or progressive disease. Single-agent nivolumab was administered to trial patients in the multi-cohort phase II CheckMate 205 trial. An independent review committee assessed best overall response by applying the 2007 International Working Group response criteria. Trial PBMCs were collected immediately before nivolumab initiation (C1D1) and during therapy at cycle 2 day 1 and cycle 4 day 1. Peripheral blood was collected in 8 mL Vacutainer Cell Preparation Tubes, from which PBMCs were isolated by centrifugation and then cryopreserved. Purified CD4+ and CD8+ fractions were prepared only for cases with an additional available PBMC sample. Magnetically labelled cells were removed on LS columns in a quadroMACS separator, and the flow-through was collected as the purified fraction.

The Qiagen DNeasy kit was used to extract genomic DNA both from unsorted PBMCs and from the negatively selected CD4+ and CD8+ fractions. TCR beta CDR3 regions were subjected to amplification by immunoSEQ multiplex PCR with primers that anneal to V and J segments. Amplification bias was minimized using a synthetic immune receptor repertoire, and residual bias was removed computationally after sequencing. As for the original processing: Custom Python scripts were used to quantify repertoire diversity as the Shannon entropy index. Unsorted, CD4+ and CD8+ repertoires were analyzed separately, except in combined analyses where CD4+ and CD8+ sequences were merged in silico. A clone counted as expanded when the clone's frequency after treatment rose at least 2-fold relative to C1D1, and clones undetected at baseline were given a pseudocount of 0.5. Clones with 0 or 1 copy at C1D1 were classified as singleton clones, and clones with 2 or more copies were classified as non-singleton clones. Clones expanded in unsorted samples were assigned a CD4+, CD8+ or unknown annotation through matching of protein sequences in sorted samples from the same patient. Wilcoxon tests on paired samples were used to test diversity changes from C1D1 to C4D1. The table was pulled from immuneACCESS by TCRdb, which kept in-frame rearrangements only. Such tables lose some clones; where checked, under half of the loss comes from unresolved V genes, and the rest has no known cause. The DNA gave D and trimming, while V, J and clone size come from that table. In all, the sample holds roughly 10,000 clones, and around two thirds of those were seen once. The biggest ten clones account for about 4.2% of the sample.

As to this clone: Its antigen is still unknown. One base away there is no much larger clone; base qualities are not given.

Source: CD4+ T cells from blood, taken at baseline. The receptor was isolated from a human donor with classical Hodgkin lymphoma. The V and J genes are TRBV28 and TRBJ2-1, and 11 junctional nucleotides match TRBD1. The CDR3 protein: CASGTGGTAYNEQFF. The DNA is TGTGCCAGCGGGACAGGGGGTACGGCCTACAATGAGCAGTTCTTC.